The 17 T cell receptor beta chains in this list originate from one sample, sequenced in a study of blood T cell repertoires in COVID-19. The method was immunoSEQ multiplex PCR; TCRdb's version includes in-frame clones alone and lacks a portion of them. The repertoire holds approximately 220,000 clones, with roughly 85% as singletons. Sequencing was performed on peripheral blood. The receptors were sampled from a man in his fifties or sixties who had recovered from COVID-19.

The chain joins TRBV19 to TRBJ2-1; 9 bases line up with TRBD2. From germline, CDR1 is LNHDA and CDR2 SQIVND (reference sequence). This CDR3 contains 17 residues. Trimming cost V 1 base and J 7 bases; bases outside gene matches: 11. CDR3: CASSIAPGTSMLNEQFF. The DNA for the CDR3 is TGTGCCAGTAGTATAGCTCCCGGGACTAGCATGTTGAATGAGCAGTTCTTC.

This sequence joins TRBV27 and TRBJ2-5; 13 nucleotides agree with TRBD2. J lost 5 bases, V lost 5 bases, and 8 bases had no gene match. Per germline, CDR1 MNHEY and CDR2 SMNVEV (reference sequence). The length of the CDR3 is 16 residues. This CDR3 reads CASSRGLAGRGETQYF. CDR3 nucleotide sequence: TGTGCCAGCAGTCGGGGACTAGCGGGGAGGGGTGAGACCCAGTACTTC.

This clone turned up a few times. The V gene is TRBV27, the J gene TRBJ2-7; D is ambiguous. Deletions cut 8 bases from V and 6 bases from J, with 11 bases between. CDR1 is MNHEY, CDR2 SMNVEV, per germline (reference sequence). This CDR3 spans 11 amino acids. The CDR3 sequence is CASGSPSEQYF. In DNA form, the CDR3 reads TGTGCCAGCGGTTCTCCCTCCGAGCAGTACTTC.

This chain uses TRBV15 with TRBJ1-1; D uncertain. Looked up from germline, CDR1 is LNHNV and CDR2 is YYDKDF (reference sequence). With 0 bases removed from V and 0 bases from J, the gap between germline ends came to 5 bases. The CDR3 is 14 residues long. The CDR3 spells CATSRDLLNTEAFF. The CDR3 nucleotides are TGTGCCACCAGCAGAGATCTTCTGAACACTGAAGCTTTCTTT. Full variable domain (outside the CDR3, taken from reference TRBV15 and TRBJ1-1): DAMVIQNPRYQVTQFGKPVTLSCSQTLNHNVMYWYQQKSSQAPKLLFHYYDKDFNNEADTPDNFQSRRPNTSFCFLDIRSPGLGDTAMYLCATSRDLLNTEAFFGQGTRLTVV.

The chain recombines TRBV4-2 with TRBJ1-1, with 9 nucleotides matching TRBD1. Unmatched junction bases numbered 3, after V lost 0 bases and J lost 1 base. CDR3 length equals 16 residues. Germline lookup yields CDR1 LGHNA and CDR2 YNFKEQ. The CDR3 region is CASSQDWTGANTEAFF. CDR3 DNA sequence: TGTGCCAGCAGCCAAGATTGGACAGGGGCGAACACTGAAGCTTTCTTT.

This clone was observed once. The chain joins TRBV10-1 to TRBJ1-1, with 8 bases aligning to TRBD1. After removal of 10 bases from V and 7 bases from J, the junction contained 14 bases not matched to a gene. Germline V CDR1 and CDR2: WNHNN, SYGVQD (reference sequence). This CDR3 spans 14 amino acids. DNA of the CDR3: TGCGCCATCGAAATAACCGGGACAGGATTTGAAGCTTTCTTT. Translation: CAIEITGTGFEAFF.

The V call is TRBV7-2, the J call TRBJ2-7, with 8 bases matching TRBD2. The ends lost 3 bases at V and 1 base at J; junction bases unmatched: 5. The CDR3 extends over 15 amino acids. Germline CDR1 and CDR2: SGHTA and FQGNSA. The DNA for the CDR3 is TGTGCCAGCAGCTTCAATGCGGGAGGTTCCTACGAGCAGTACTTC. As protein: CASSFNAGGSYEQYF.

The rearrangement uses TRBV5-6 and TRBJ2-5; TRBD2 matches at 9 bases. This CDR3 contains 15 residues. CDR1 is SGHDT, CDR2 YYEEEE, per germline. J was trimmed by 3 bases and V by 2 bases; bases with no gene match: 5. CDR3 sequence: CASSFGASGKETQYF. The CDR3 DNA sequence: TGTGCCAGCAGCTTTGGGGCTAGCGGGAAAGAGACCCAGTACTTC.

The V gene is TRBV28, the J gene TRBJ2-7; D unclear. CDR3 length: 11 amino acids. V was clipped by 3 bases and J by 6 bases, with 6 bases between them. Germline assignment: CDR1 MDHEN and CDR2 SYDVKM. CDR3 coding DNA: TGTGCCAGCAGTTTTTCGGGCGAGCAGTACTTC. It codes for CASSFSGEQYF.

The chain uses TRBV7-2 and TRBJ2-7; D unresolved. Trimming stripped 5 bases from V and 4 bases from J, with 12 bases between. Germline assignment: CDR1 SGHTA and CDR2 FQGNSA. CDR3 length: 13 residues. The DNA of the CDR3 is TGTGCCAGCAGCCCCACTTTCTCTTACGAGCAGTACTTC. Its protein product is CASSPTFSYEQYF.

The chain uses TRBV30 and TRBJ2-1; TRBD2 matches at 12 bases. CDR3 length: 14 amino acids. CDR1 and CDR2 (germline): GTSNPN, SVGIG (reference sequence). With 3 bases clipped from V and 15 bases from J, the junction kept 12 bases outside the gene matches. The CDR3 region has the DNA TGTGCCTGGAGCGGAGGGCTAGCGGGAGGGACAGGGTTCTTC. Translation: CAWSGGLAGGTGFF.

CDR3 in amino acids: CASGGQGPSSGEKLFF. The CDR3 DNA reads TGTGCCAGCGGGGGACAGGGCCCTTCAAGCGGTGAAAAACTGTTTTTT. V and J are TRBV2 and TRBJ1-4, with 9 bases matching TRBD1. Germline V gene sequence: CDR1 SNHLY, CDR2 FYNNEI. The CDR3 covers 16 residues. The V gene end was trimmed by 8 bases and the J gene end by 7 bases; junction bases not matched to a gene: 14.

Details on this clone: A read error may account for a junction end that differs from germline. V and J are TRBV2 and TRBJ2-7, with D maybe TRBD1 (5 bases). Germline-derived CDR1 and CDR2 are SNHLY and FYNNEI. The CDR3 totals 10 residues. CDR3 coding DNA: TGTGCCAGCAGTGATGGGCAGGGCCACTTC. Protein: CASSDGQGHF.

The chain carries TRBV6-6 and TRBJ2-7; a weak D match, TRBD2 (5 bases). V was cut by 6 bases and J by 4 bases, with 13 bases left in between. This CDR3 has 13 residues. Germline V lookup: CDR1 MNHNY, CDR2 SVGAGI (reference sequence). CDR3 sequence: CASSALDLYEQYF. The CDR3 DNA is TGTGCCAGCAGCGCACTAGACTTGTACGAGCAGTACTTC.

The CDR3 loop reads CASSLNSGLSSTDTQYF. For the CDR3, the DNA is TGTGCCAGCAGCTTGAACAGCGGTCTGTCTAGCACAGATACGCAGTATTTT. V gene TRBV5-4 combines with J gene TRBJ2-3, with TRBD2 as a possible D gene (5 bases). Trimming removed 1 base from V and 0 bases from J, with 15 bases in between. This CDR3 has 17 residues. Germline assignment: CDR1 SGHNT and CDR2 YYREEE (reference sequence).

The genes are TRBV28 and TRBJ1-2, with 7 bases identical to TRBD1. V was pared by 7 bases and J by 3 bases, with 23 bases of the junction left unmatched. This CDR3 spans 19 amino acids. The germline gives CDR1 MDHEN, CDR2 SYDVKM. CDR3 coding DNA: TGTGCCAGCACTTTTAACGCCCGCCTAATGACAGGGACCCACTATGGCTACACCTTC. It specifies CASTFNARLMTGTHYGYTF.

The rearrangement uses TRBV11-2 and TRBJ2-1, with 7 bases that match TRBD2. V gave up 8 bases and J gave up 4 bases; unmatched junction bases: 5. Germline CDR1 is SGHAT and CDR2 is FQNNGV. CDR3 length: 13 amino acids. CDR3 coding DNA: TGTGCCAGCCGTCAACTAGCGTACAATGAGCAGTTCTTC. Residues: CASRQLAYNEQFF. Filled out from reference TRBV11-2 and TRBJ2-1, the complete variable domain reads EAGVAQSPRYKIIEKRQSVAFWCNPISGHATLYWYQQILGQGPKLLIQFQNNGVVDDSQLPKDRFSAERLKGVDSTLKIQPAKLEDSAVYLCASRQLAYNEQFFGPGTRLTVL.